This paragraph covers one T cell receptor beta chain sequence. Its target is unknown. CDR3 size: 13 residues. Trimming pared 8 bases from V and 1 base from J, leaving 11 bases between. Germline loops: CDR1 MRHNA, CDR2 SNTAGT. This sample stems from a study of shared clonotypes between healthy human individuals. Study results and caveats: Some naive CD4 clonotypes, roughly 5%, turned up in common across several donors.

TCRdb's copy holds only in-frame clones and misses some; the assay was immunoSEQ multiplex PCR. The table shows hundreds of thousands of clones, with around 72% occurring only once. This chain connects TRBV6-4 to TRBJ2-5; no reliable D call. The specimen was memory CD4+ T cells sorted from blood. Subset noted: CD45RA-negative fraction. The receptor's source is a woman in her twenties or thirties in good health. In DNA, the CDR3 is TGTGCCAGCCTACCCAGGCCCCAAGAGACCCAGTACTTC. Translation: CASLPRPQETQYF.